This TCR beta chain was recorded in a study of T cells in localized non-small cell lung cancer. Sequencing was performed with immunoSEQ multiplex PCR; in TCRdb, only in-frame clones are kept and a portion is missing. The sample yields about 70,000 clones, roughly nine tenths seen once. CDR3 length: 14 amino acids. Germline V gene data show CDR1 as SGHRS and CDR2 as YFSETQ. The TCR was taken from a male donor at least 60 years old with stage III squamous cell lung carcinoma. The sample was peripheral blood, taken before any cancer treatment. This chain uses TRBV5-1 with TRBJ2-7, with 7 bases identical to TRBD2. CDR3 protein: CASSLGLASSEQYV. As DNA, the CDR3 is TGCGCCAGCAGCTTGGGACTAGCTTCCTCCGAGCAGTACGTC.